Sequencing of this T cell receptor beta chain was carried out in a study of T cells in localized non-small cell lung cancer. CDR1 MDHEN and CDR2 SYDVKM come from the germline V gene. CDR3 size: 15 residues. V lost 11 bases, J lost 0 bases, and 9 bases stayed unmatched. Clones were read by immunoSEQ multiplex PCR, and TCRdb kept only the in-frame ones, dropping some. The profile shows some 90,000 clones, approximately 88% of them singletons. About this clone itself: What it recognizes is unknown.

Study-level findings and limits: T cell clonality was highest in uninvolved adjacent lung, above tumor. A higher density of T cells in blood coincided with extended overall survival.

This TCR derives from a man between 40 and 70 years old with stage I squamous cell lung carcinoma. The starting material was peripheral blood, obtained before any cancer treatment. This chain uses TRBV28 with TRBJ1-4; the match to TRBD1 covers 7 bases. The CDR3 DNA follows: TGTGCCTCTGGACAGGCGATCGCAACTAATGAAAAACTGTTTTTT. Translating it yields CASGQAIATNEKLFF.